This entry lists 10 T cell receptor beta chains sequenced from one sample in a study of blood T cells in healthy people across ages. With a J-beta primer mix and a sample-barcoded 5' primer, a second PCR ran about 7 to 11 cycles. TCRdb itself ran the 5' RACE reads through MiXCR, one entry per CDR3 protein. The repertoire includes roughly 1,700,000 distinct CDR3 sequences, approximately 28% of them detected once, and approximately 7.7% sits in the top ten. Sequences were obtained from blood. The origin of the receptors is a woman in her twenties or thirties in good health.

In its sample, this clonotype was seen a few times. The genes are TRBV9 and TRBJ2-5; 9 bases are shared with TRBD1. V gave up 3 bases and J gave up 5 bases; unmatched junction bases: 8. Germline V gives CDR1 SGDLS, CDR2 YYNGEE. This CDR3 has 15 amino acids. In nucleotides, the CDR3 is TGTGCCAGCAGCGCCCGGGACAGGGAGGGGGAGACCCAGTACTTC. This translates into CASSARDREGETQYF.

This clonotype has just a few counts. A much larger clone lies one base from this, so it may be a read error. CDR3 region: CASSSQSYERYF. CDR3 DNA sequence: TGCGCCAGCAGCTCGCAATCCTACGAGCGGTACTTC. This chain uses TRBV5-1 with TRBJ2-7; D not certain. CDR3 size: 12 residues. From germline, CDR1 is SGHRS and CDR2 YFSETQ.

The gene calls are TRBV7-6 and TRBJ1-1, with D unclear. The CDR3 spans 15 residues. Deletions cut 0 bases from V and 3 bases from J, with 11 bases between. The germline V gene encodes CDR1 SGHVS and CDR2 FNYEAQ. The CDR3 region is CASSLARLGDTEAFF. CDR3 sequence (DNA): TGTGCCAGCAGCTTAGCTCGTCTTGGAGACACTGAAGCTTTCTTT. Using reference TRBV7-6 and TRBJ1-1 for the parts outside the CDR3, the full variable domain is GAGVSQSPRYKVTKRGQDVALRCDPISGHVSLYWYRQALGQGPEFLTYFNYEAQQDKSGLPNDRFSAERPEGSISTLTIQRTEQRDSAMYRCASSLARLGDTEAFFGQGTRLTVV.

A few counts support this clonotype. One junction end disagrees with the germline gene, perhaps due to a read error. This rearrangement joins TRBV29-1 to TRBJ1-2, with 9 positions matching TRBD1. There are 15 residues in the CDR3. Germline CDR1 reads SQVTM; CDR2 reads ANQGSEA. The chain's CDR3 is CSVDLADRGNYGCTF. The CDR3 DNA sequence: TGCAGCGTTGATTTGGCAGACAGGGGGAACTATGGCTGCACCTTC.

With respect to this clonotype: One end of the junction is discordant with germline, which a read error may explain. This chain links TRBV7-2 with TRBJ1-2, with no clear D. CDR1 is SGHTA, CDR2 FQGNSA, per germline. The CDR3 spans 13 residues. This CDR3 reads CASSFGSRDGCTF. CDR3 nucleotide sequence: TGTGCCAGCAGCTTCGGGAGCCGGGATGGCTGCACCTTC.

This clonotype was recorded a few times. The V and J genes are TRBV27 and TRBJ1-6; D remains ambiguous. Trimming removed 1 base at V and 6 bases at J, with 7 bases between. Germline assignment: CDR1 MNHEY and CDR2 SMNVEV (reference sequence). This CDR3 is 14 amino acids long. CDR3 in amino acids: CASSLFYGNSPLHF. The CDR3 DNA sequence: TGTGCCAGCAGTTTATTCTACGGTAATTCACCCCTCCACTTT.

This chain uses TRBV6-2 or TRBV6-3 with TRBJ2-7; TRBD2 might be the D (5 bases). V lost 0 bases and J 3 bases, leaving 6 bases between the germline ends. Germline loops: CDR1 MNHEY, CDR2 SVGEGT. The length of the CDR3 is 13 residues. Here the CDR3 reads CASSYSAGYEQYF. Here the CDR3 DNA reads TGTGCCAGCAGTTACTCTGCGGGCTACGAGCAGTACTTC.

This clonotype was recorded many times. The genes are TRBV5-6 and TRBJ1-2; the D gene is possibly TRBD1 (5 bases). This CDR3 region has 12 residues. CDR1 SGHDT and CDR2 YYEEEE come from the germline V gene. Trimming pared 4 bases from V and 4 bases from J, leaving 8 bases between. This CDR3 is CASSPGTYGYTF. CDR3 bases: TGTGCCAGCAGCCCGGGGACCTATGGCTACACCTTC.

In this sample, this clonotype turned up a few times. V usage is TRBV6-5 and J usage is TRBJ2-7, with 10 bases fitting TRBD1. The CDR3 length is 15 residues. Germline CDR1 and CDR2: MNHEY and SVGAGI. Germline trimming cut 6 bases from V and 4 bases from J; bases unmatched to any gene: 9. DNA for the CDR3: TGTGCCAGCAGCCCTCAGGGGACAGGGGAATACGAGCAGTACTTC. The encoded protein is CASSPQGTGEYEQYF.

This clonotype was observed a few times. The V gene is TRBV12-3 or TRBV12-4, the J gene TRBJ2-1; 9 nucleotides line up with TRBD1. Trimming took 1 base from V and 7 from J; bases not matched to a gene: 11. The CDR3 extends over 17 amino acids. The chain's CDR3 is CASSLVVDRGARNEQFF. CDR3 nucleotides: TGTGCCAGCAGTTTAGTAGTCGACAGGGGGGCCCGAAATGAGCAGTTCTTC.